Each of the 6 T cell receptor beta chains below was sequenced from the same sample in a study of T cell repertoires in cytomegalovirus infection. No antigen is known for these receptors. MiXCR, applied by TCRdb to the reads, yields one record per CDR3 protein. The data hold 380,000 or so distinct CDR3 sequences, with approximately 35% observed a single time. The sequenced sample was cultured PBMCs, obtained from culture after CMV antigen stimulation. Every receptor here comes from a human donor in good health (CMV status not recorded). Some clones in this sample may be carry-over from other donors' samples.

There are a few counts of this clonotype. CDR3: CASSLGQNNSPLHF. The CDR3 DNA follows: TGTGCCAGCAGCTTGGGACAGAATAATTCACCCCTCCACTTT. V usage is TRBV7-2 and J usage is TRBJ1-6, with 7 nucleotides matching TRBD1. The CDR3 length is 14 residues. V lost 3 bases, J lost 5 bases, and 1 base stayed unmatched. Germline assignment: CDR1 SGHTA and CDR2 FQGNSA.

This clonotype has only a few counts. This rearrangement joins TRBV7-9 to TRBJ1-1; unclear D gene. Per germline, CDR1 SEHNR and CDR2 FQNEAQ (reference sequence). The CDR3 has 14 residues. The V end lost 2 bases, the J end lost 5 bases, and 12 bases lay between the germline ends. CDR3: CASSLPVSRTEAFF. CDR3 coding DNA: TGTGCCAGCAGCTTACCCGTTTCCAGAACTGAAGCTTTCTTT.

The chain has TRBV20-1 and TRBJ2-3, with TRBD2 identical over 7 bases. The V and J ends lost 0 bases and 5 bases, in that order; junction bases with no gene match: 8. The CDR3 spans 15 residues. Germline CDR1 and CDR2: DFQATT and SNEGSKA (reference sequence). The CDR3 region is CSARDGQRGEDTQYF. In DNA form, the CDR3 reads TGCAGTGCTAGAGATGGCCAGCGGGGAGAAGATACGCAGTATTTT.

This clonotype was seen many times. The chain carries TRBV12-3 or TRBV12-4 and TRBJ2-1; D gene unclear. V shed 0 bases and J shed 3 bases, with 9 bases lying between them. CDR3 length: 15 amino acids. The CDR3 DNA follows: TGTGCCAGCAGTTTAGCTGACTTGATCTACAATGAGCAGTTCTTC. Its protein product is CASSLADLIYNEQFF.

The V and J genes are TRBV9 and TRBJ2-5; D is ambiguous. The germline V and J ends were trimmed by 4 bases and 0 bases, with 13 bases remaining between them. The germline gives CDR1 SGDLS, CDR2 YYNGEE. This CDR3 comprises 15 residues. CDR3 DNA: TGTGCCAGCAGCAGCGACTCATTGTACCAAGAGACCCAGTACTTC. It codes for CASSSDSLYQETQYF.

The chain recombines TRBV10-2 with TRBJ2-4, with 7 bases identical to TRBD1. V shed 5 bases, J shed 1 base, and the junction held 20 bases outside the gene matches. The CDR3 has 20 residues. Germline V lookup: CDR1 WSHSY, CDR2 SAAADI. The CDR3 nucleotides read TGCGCCAGCAGTAACGGGGCACAGGGGCTTGGGCTATCGGCCAAAAACATTCAGTACTTC. As protein: CASSNGAQGLGLSAKNIQYF.